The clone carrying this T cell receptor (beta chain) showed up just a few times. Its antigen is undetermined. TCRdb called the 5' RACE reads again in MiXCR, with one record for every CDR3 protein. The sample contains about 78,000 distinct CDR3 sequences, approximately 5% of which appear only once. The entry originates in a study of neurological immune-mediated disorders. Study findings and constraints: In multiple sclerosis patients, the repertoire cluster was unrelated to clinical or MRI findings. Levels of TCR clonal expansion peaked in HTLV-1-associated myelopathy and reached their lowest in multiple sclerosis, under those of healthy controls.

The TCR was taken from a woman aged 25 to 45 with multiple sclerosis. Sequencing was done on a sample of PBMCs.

Here the CDR3 reads CASSTRGETQYF. For the CDR3, the DNA is TGTGCCAGCAGCACGAGGGGGGAGACCCAGTACTTC. The V gene is TRBV12-3 or TRBV12-4, the J gene TRBJ2-5, with a possible D match to TRBD1 (6 bases). V lost 6 bases and J 5 bases, leaving 10 bases between the germline ends. The length of the CDR3 is 12 residues.